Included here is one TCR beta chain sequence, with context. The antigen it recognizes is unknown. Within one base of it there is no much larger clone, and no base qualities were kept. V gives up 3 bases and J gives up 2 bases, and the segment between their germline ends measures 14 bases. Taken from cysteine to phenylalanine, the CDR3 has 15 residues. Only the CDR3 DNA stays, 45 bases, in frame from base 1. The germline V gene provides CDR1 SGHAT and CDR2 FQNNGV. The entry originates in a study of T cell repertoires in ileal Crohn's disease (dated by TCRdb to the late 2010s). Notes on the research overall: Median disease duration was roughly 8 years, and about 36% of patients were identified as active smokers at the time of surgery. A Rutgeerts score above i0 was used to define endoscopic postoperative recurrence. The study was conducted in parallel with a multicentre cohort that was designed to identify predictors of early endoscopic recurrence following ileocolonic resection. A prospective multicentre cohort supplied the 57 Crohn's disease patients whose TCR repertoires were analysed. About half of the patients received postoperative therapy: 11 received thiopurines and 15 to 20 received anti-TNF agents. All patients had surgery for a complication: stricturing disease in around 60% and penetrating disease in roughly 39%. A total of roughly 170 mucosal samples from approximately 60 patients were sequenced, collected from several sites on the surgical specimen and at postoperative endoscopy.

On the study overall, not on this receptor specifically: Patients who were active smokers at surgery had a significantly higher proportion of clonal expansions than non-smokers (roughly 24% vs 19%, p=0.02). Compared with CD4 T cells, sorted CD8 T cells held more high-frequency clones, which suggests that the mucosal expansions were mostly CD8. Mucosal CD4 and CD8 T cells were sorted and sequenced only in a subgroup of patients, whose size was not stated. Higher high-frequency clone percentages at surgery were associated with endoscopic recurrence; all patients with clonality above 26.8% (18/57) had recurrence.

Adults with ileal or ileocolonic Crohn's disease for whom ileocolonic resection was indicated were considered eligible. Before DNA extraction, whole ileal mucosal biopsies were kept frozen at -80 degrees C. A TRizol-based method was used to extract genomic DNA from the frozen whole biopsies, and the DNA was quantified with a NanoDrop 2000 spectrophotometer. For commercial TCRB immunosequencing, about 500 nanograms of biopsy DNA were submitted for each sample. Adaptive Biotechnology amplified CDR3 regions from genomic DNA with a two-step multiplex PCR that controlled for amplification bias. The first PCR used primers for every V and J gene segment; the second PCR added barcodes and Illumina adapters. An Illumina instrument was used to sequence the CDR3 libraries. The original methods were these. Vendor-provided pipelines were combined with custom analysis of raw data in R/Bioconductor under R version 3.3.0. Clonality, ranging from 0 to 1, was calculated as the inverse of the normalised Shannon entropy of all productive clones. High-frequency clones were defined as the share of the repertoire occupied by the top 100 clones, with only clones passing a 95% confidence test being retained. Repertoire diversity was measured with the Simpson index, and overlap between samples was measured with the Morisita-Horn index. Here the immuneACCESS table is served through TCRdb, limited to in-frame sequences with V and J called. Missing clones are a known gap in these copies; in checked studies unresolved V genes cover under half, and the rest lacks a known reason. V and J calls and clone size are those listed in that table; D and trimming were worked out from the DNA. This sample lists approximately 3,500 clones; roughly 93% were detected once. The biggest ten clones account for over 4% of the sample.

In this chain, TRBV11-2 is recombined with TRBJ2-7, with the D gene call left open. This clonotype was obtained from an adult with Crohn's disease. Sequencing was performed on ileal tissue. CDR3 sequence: CASSLSGVKAYEQYF. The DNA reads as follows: TGTGCCAGCAGCTTGAGTGGGGTCAAAGCCTACGAGCAGTACTTC. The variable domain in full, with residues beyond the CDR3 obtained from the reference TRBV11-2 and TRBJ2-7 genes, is EAGVAQSPRYKIIEKRQSVAFWCNPISGHATLYWYQQILGQGPKLLIQFQNNGVVDDSQLPKDRFSAERLKGVDSTLKIQPAKLEDSAVYLCASSLSGVKAYEQYFGPGTRLTVT.